The sequence of this T cell receptor beta chain was determined in a study of cytomegalovirus exposure and HLA in healthy donors. PCR amplification relied on 60 Vbeta primers (plus 13 Jbeta primers). Measured with immunoSEQ multiplex PCR; TCRdb has only the in-frame clones, and not every one. The sample holds 180,000 or so clones, 75% to 85% seen once. Whole-study findings and limits: HLA alleles showed associations with some 15,000 TCR beta sequences in a later analysis, at a 0.05 false discovery rate. More clonal expansion characterized HLA-associated TCR beta chains than equally common others in a later analysis.

Details on this clone: Its antigen is currently unknown.

The CDR3 contains 15 residues. Losses at the gene ends were 6 bases for V and 4 bases for J; bases not matched to a gene: 10. Germline V gene data show CDR1 as ENHRY and CDR2 as SYGVKD. The chain is built from TRBV10-3 and TRBJ2-7; the match to TRBD1 covers 9 bases. The sequenced sample was PBMCs. The receptor was derived from a woman aged 30 to 39 in good health and CMV-seropositive. The CDR3 DNA reads TGTGCCATCAGAGCCGGACAGGGGTTCGGTTACGAGCAGTACTTC. Protein product: CAIRAGQGFGYEQYF.